This is a list of T cell receptor beta chains from one sample in a study of cytomegalovirus exposure and HLA in healthy donors. Data came from immunoSEQ multiplex PCR; TCRdb stores just in-frame clones and leaves some out. The table records tens of thousands of clones, just under 70% of them present only once. Sequencing used PBMCs. The receptors come from a woman aged 30 to 39 in good health and CMV-seronegative. CDR3s include the opening cysteine and the closing phenylalanine or tryptophan. Fields, in order: CDR3 protein, CDR3 DNA, V gene, D gene, J gene, clone size. D genes are given only for firm matches. Size values are once, few and many counts, or a class for expanded clones, and some rows have none.

CASSPGQGAGYTF | TGTGCCAGCTCACCGGGACAGGGAGCGGGCTACACCTTC | TRBV18 | TRBD1 | TRBJ1-2 | -
CASSPGNRGRYTEAFF | TGTGCCAGCTCACCAGGTAACAGGGGAAGGTACACTGAAGCTTTCTTT | TRBV18 | TRBD1 | TRBJ1-1 | -
CAISEGQGKGGYTF | TGTGCCATCAGTGAGGGACAGGGGAAGGGAGGCTACACCTTC | TRBV10-3 | TRBD1 | TRBJ1-2 | -
CASSLAGAGVQETQYF | TGTGCCAGCAGCTTGGCCGGGGCGGGGGTGCAAGAGACCCAGTACTTC | TRBV5-4 | TRBD2 | TRBJ2-5 | once
CASSDRGAGETQYF | TGTGCCAGCAGCGATCGCGGGGCAGGGGAGACCCAGTACTTC | TRBV2 | - | TRBJ2-5 | -
CASSCQVSEETQYF | TGTGCCAGCAGCTGCCAAGTCTCGGAAGAGACCCAGTACTTC | TRBV7-3 | - | TRBJ2-5 | -
CASSSYGDRVNEKLFF | TGTGCCAGCAGCTCGTACGGCGACAGGGTAAATGAAAAACTGTTTTTT | TRBV7-9 | TRBD1 | TRBJ1-4 | -
CASSVGPRGLNTDTQYF | TGTGCCAGTAGTGTGGGACCGAGAGGACTAAACACAGATACGCAGTATTTT | TRBV19 | - | TRBJ2-3 | -
CASSSRTGESGYGYTF | TGTGCCAGCAGCTCTCGGACAGGGGAAAGCGGGTATGGCTACACCTTC | TRBV9 | TRBD1 | TRBJ1-2 | -
CASRGQYQETQYF | TGTGCCAGCAGGGGGCAGTACCAAGAGACCCAGTACTTC | TRBV14 | - | TRBJ2-5 | -
CASSPRRGNTIYF | TGTGCCAGCAGTCCAAGGAGGGGAAACACCATATATTTT | TRBV27 | - | TRBJ1-3 | many
CAIRPHAGSADTEAFF | TGTGCCATCCGTCCCCACGCGGGATCAGCGGACACTGAAGCTTTCTTT | TRBV10-3 | - | TRBJ1-1 | -
CASSLAQGGDF | TGTGCCAGCAGCTTAGCCCAGGGCGGGGACTTC | TRBV7-9 | - | TRBJ2-7 | -
CASSLVGENGAFF | TGTGCCAGCAGCTTGGTCGGGGAAAATGGGGCTTTCTTT | TRBV5-6 | - | TRBJ1-1 | -
CASSYSWTVNTEAFF | TGTGCCAGCAGTTACTCCTGGACAGTGAACACTGAAGCTTTCTTT | TRBV6-5 | - | TRBJ1-1 | -
CASSLNAGLGNTIYF | TGTGCCAGCAGCTTAAATGCAGGGCTCGGAAACACCATATATTTT | TRBV7-2 | - | TRBJ1-3 | few
CSVGGQEGETQYF | TGCAGCGTTGGAGGTCAGGAGGGAGAGACCCAGTACTTC | TRBV29-1 | - | TRBJ2-5 | -
CASSPRGRGGFVAQYF | TGTGCCAGCAGCCCCAGGGGGCGGGGGGGATTTGTGGCCCAGTACTTC | TRBV11-2 | - | TRBJ2-5 | -
CASSLRVDRGTEAFF | TGTGCCAGCAGCTTAAGAGTGGACAGGGGCACTGAAGCTTTCTTT | TRBV7-9 | TRBD1 | TRBJ1-1 | -
CASSSGWGLMNTEAFF | TGTGCCAGTAGTTCAGGGTGGGGGCTCATGAACACTGAAGCTTTCTTT | TRBV19 | - | TRBJ1-1 | -
CASSRAGTRVTTDTQETQYF | TGCGCCAGCAGCCGAGCTGGGACTAGGGTTACTACCGATACCCAAGAGACCCAGTACTTC | TRBV4-1 | TRBD2 | TRBJ2-5 | -
CAYSFGTDTQYF | TGTGCCTACAGCTTCGGAACAGATACGCAGTATTTT | TRBV30 | - | TRBJ2-3 | -
CASSYSGTRSHEQYF | TGTGCCAGCAGTTACTCGGGGACTAGAAGCCACGAGCAGTACTTC | TRBV6-5 | TRBD2 | TRBJ2-7 | -
CASTRASTGELFF | TGTGCCAGCACGCGGGCCAGCACCGGGGAGCTGTTTTTT | TRBV7-6 | - | TRBJ2-2 | -
CASSLGPDSSYEQYF | TGTGCCAGCAGCTTAGGCCCGGACAGCTCCTACGAGCAGTACTTC | TRBV7-2 | - | TRBJ2-7 | -
CASSVVGEAYNEQFF | TGTGCCAGCAGCGTAGTAGGGGAGGCCTACAATGAGCAGTTCTTC | TRBV9 | - | TRBJ2-1 | -
CASSPIRDLTNEKLFF | TGCGCCAGCAGCCCGATCCGGGACTTAACTAATGAAAAACTGTTTTTT | TRBV4-1 | - | TRBJ1-4 | few
CASSQASGGGTDTQYF | TGCGCCAGCAGCCAAGCTAGCGGGGGTGGCACAGATACGCAGTATTTT | TRBV4-3 | TRBD2 | TRBJ2-3 | few
CASRGAGVGTEAFF | TGTGCCAGCAGAGGAGCAGGGGTAGGCACTGAAGCTTTCTTT | TRBV2 | - | TRBJ1-1 | -
CASRDGGSGANVLTF | TGTGCCAGCAGGGACGGAGGCTCTGGGGCCAACGTCCTGACTTTC | TRBV6-1 | - | TRBJ2-6 | -
CASSDIDRGASYNEQFF | TGTGCCAGCAGCGACATAGACCGGGGGGCTTCTTACAATGAGCAGTTCTTC | TRBV7-3 | - | TRBJ2-1 | -
CASSYGQKNTIYF | TGCGCCAGCAGTTATGGACAGAAGAACACCATATATTTT | TRBV5-1 | - | TRBJ1-3 | -
CASRGATGVEKLFF | TGTGCCAGCAGGGGGGCAACAGGGGTTGAAAAACTGTTTTTT | TRBV6-1 | TRBD1 | TRBJ1-4 | -
CASSGLAGKRAYEQYF | TGTGCCAGCTCGGGGCTAGCGGGTAAAAGGGCCTACGAGCAGTACTTC | TRBV10-3 | TRBD2 | TRBJ2-7 | few
CASSSPPRAEQYF | TGTGCCAGCAGCTCCCCCCCGAGAGCCGAGCAGTACTTC | TRBV7-3 | - | TRBJ2-7 | few
CASSHTGGGNTIYF | TGCGCCAGCAGCCACACAGGGGGAGGAAACACCATATATTTT | TRBV4-1 | TRBD1 | TRBJ1-3 | -
CASGMVGGGTDTQYF | TGTGCCAGCGGGATGGTGGGGGGAGGGACAGATACGCAGTATTTT | TRBV13 | TRBD2 | TRBJ2-3 | -
CASSPCQAGGNTGELFF | TGCGCCAGCAGCCCGTGCCAGGCGGGGGGGAACACCGGGGAGCTGTTTTTT | TRBV4-1 | TRBD2 | TRBJ2-2 | -
CASSETSGEDTQYF | TGTGCCAGCAGCGAGACTAGCGGGGAAGATACGCAGTATTTT | TRBV9 | TRBD2 | TRBJ2-3 | -
CASSLSRQRYVIEQYF | TGTGCCAGCAGTTTATCAAGACAGAGATACGTAATAGAGCAGTACTTC | TRBV28 | - | TRBJ2-7 | -
CASSFSSTSLNYEQYF | TGCGCCAGCAGCTTTTCGAGTACTAGCTTGAACTACGAGCAGTACTTC | TRBV5-1 | - | TRBJ2-7 | -
CASSENQGQGGYEQYF | TGTGCCAGCAGTGAAAATCAGGGACAGGGGGGCTACGAGCAGTACTTC | TRBV25-1 | TRBD1 | TRBJ2-7 | -
CASSLLGSSVKAGELFF | TGTGCCAGCAGCTTGCTCGGGTCTTCTGTAAAGGCCGGGGAGCTGTTTTTT | TRBV5-5 | - | TRBJ2-2 | -
CASSSTGGANYGYTF | TGTGCCAGCAGTTCCACAGGGGGCGCCAACTATGGCTACACCTTC | TRBV6-6 | TRBD1 | TRBJ1-2 | once
CASSQEALGQSNYGYTF | TGTGCCAGCAGCCAAGAGGCGCTGGGGCAGAGTAACTATGGCTACACCTTC | TRBV4-2 | - | TRBJ1-2 | few
CASSTEPFDRGWSATNEKLFF | TGTGCCAGTAGTACAGAGCCCTTTGACAGGGGGTGGTCCGCAACTAATGAAAAACTGTTTTTT | TRBV19 | TRBD1 | TRBJ1-4 | -
CASSVGRWEGYEQYF | TGTGCCAGCAGCGTAGGTCGCTGGGAGGGGTACGAGCAGTACTTC | TRBV9 | TRBD2 | TRBJ2-7 | -
CASSLTSGGPDTQYF | TGTGCCAGCAGTTTGACTAGCGGGGGGCCAGATACGCAGTATTTT | TRBV6-5 | TRBD2 | TRBJ2-3 | few
CASSKLGRFGYTF | TGTGCCAGCAGCAAATTGGGGAGGTTTGGCTACACCTTC | TRBV21-1 | - | TRBJ1-2 | few
CASSPTTGGGYGYTF | TGTGCCAGCAGCCCAACGACAGGGGGAGGGTATGGCTACACCTTC | TRBV5-6 | TRBD1 | TRBJ1-2 | -
CAIKADRSSGANVLTF | TGTGCCATCAAGGCGGACAGGAGCTCTGGGGCCAACGTCCTGACTTTC | TRBV10-3 | TRBD1 | TRBJ2-6 | -
CASSDGDYNEQFF | TGTGCCAGCAGCGACGGGGATTACAATGAGCAGTTCTTC | TRBV9 | - | TRBJ2-1 | -
CASSLGGGSDGYTF | TGCGCCAGCAGCTTGGGTGGTGGCAGCGATGGCTACACCTTC | TRBV5-1 | - | TRBJ1-2 | once
CSVEGTGILYGYTF | TGCAGCGTTGAAGGCACCGGGATACTATATGGCTACACCTTC | TRBV29-1 | - | TRBJ1-2 | few
CASSFSPSRAVLYF | TGTGCCAGCAGTTTTTCCCCCTCTCGAGCGGTCCTGTACTTC | TRBV6-5 | - | TRBJ2-7 | few
CASSPENLRDTPRTQYF | TGCGCCAGCAGCCCCGAAAACCTCCGGGACACGCCGCGGACCCAGTACTTC | TRBV4-1 | - | TRBJ2-5 | -
CSVDRGFASDYGYTF | TGCAGCGTTGACAGGGGATTCGCCTCGGACTATGGCTACACCTTC | TRBV29-1 | - | TRBJ1-2 | -
CASSYLTNQETQYF | TGTGCCAGCAGTTACCTGACTAACCAAGAGACCCAGTACTTC | TRBV6-5 | - | TRBJ2-5 | -
CASSSQQPFASTDTQYF | TGTGCCAGCAGCTCTCAACAGCCATTTGCTAGCACAGATACGCAGTATTTT | TRBV7-2 | - | TRBJ2-3 | -